This T cell receptor (beta chain) was sequenced during a study of human T cells and chemical hapten exposure (dated by TCRdb to the early 2020s). Broadly, across the study: For sensitization, 2% DPC in acetone was applied to a 2 cm by 2 cm area of upper inner arm skin. Throughout the approximately 24-week study period, patients were also given weekly therapeutic DPC doses on the scalp. Patch testing was done on the upper back using Finn chambers containing 0.01% DPC, and results were scored after 6 days according to International Contact Dermatitis Research Group standards. Most of the patients in the cohort were female, and the cohort covered alopecia areata with under or over 50% scalp involvement, alopecia totalis and alopecia universalis. The libraries were sequenced as a pool, and the TCR yield per sample differed mostly because of small variations in library volumes within the pool. In alopecia patients, the study followed how the peripheral blood TCR repertoire changed in vivo over primary and secondary sensitization to diphenylcyclopropenone (DPC), a hapten. Blood was sampled from patients pre-sensitization (week 0) and at 2, 6 and about 24 weeks after DPC sensitization. For TCR sequencing, blood came from 25 to 30 alopecia patients at anywhere from one to four time points (pre-sensitization, 2, 6 and 24 weeks).

Study-level results and caveats: The number of TCRs above 1 in 1000 frequency did not change with DPC sensitization; there was no evidence of global repertoire structure alterations. After repeated subsampling, the strength of the expansion versus patch-test correlation and the threshold at which it became significant changed. The number of PT1 expanded TCRs positively correlated with patch test score, significant at thresholds 8, 16 and 32 but not 4. Because all patients had alopecia, a presumed autoimmune disease, the immune response of the patients might differ from that of healthy individuals. Significantly more large CDR3 similarity clusters were formed by expanded TCRs than by pre-sensitization or healthy control sets, consistent with antigen-driven responses.

Libraries were prepared through RACE. The sequencing machine was a NextSeq 500. Library preparation attached unique molecular identifiers to individual cDNA molecules for quantitative, reproducible TCR counting. Both TCR alpha and TCR beta chains were sequenced from each blood RNA sample. On the authors' methods: A median of about 87,000 TCRs per sample was observed, with a range of about 20,000 to 750,000. V, J and CDR3 annotation of the TCR reads was performed with the Decombinator software suite. For PS versus PT1 abundance plots, all samples were subsampled to the same number of TCRs (28,000). TCRs were defined as expanded if absent before sensitization and observed at least eight times at the 2-week time point. TCRdb cleaned the public reads at Q25 with fastp, built clones with MiXCR and kept in-frame beta chains. Identical CDR3 protein sequences are pooled into one entry, listed with their most common genes and DNA. TCRdb, not the authors, supplied the V and J calls. The sample records about 74,000 distinct CDR3 sequences, 30% to 35% of which are singletons. The top ten constitute 7.5% to 10% of the sample.

Comments on this clonotype: Its antigen target is currently unknown. Per-base quality was not reported, and no clone a single base away is much larger than it.

The time point label here, explained by the study, means: patch test 1, 2 weeks after DPC sensitization. Explained via the paper, the treatment or condition label denotes: therapeutic diphenylcyclopropenone sensitization with weekly scalp DPC. At each patch-test visit, blood was drawn before the patch test was applied. Patients were considered eligible if aged 18 to 70, diagnosed with alopecia and deemed suitable for DPC therapy, and patients were excluded if pregnant. Total RNA was isolated from unfractionated whole blood collected in Tempus Blood RNA tubes. Based on the germline V gene, the CDR1 and CDR2 sequences are MDHEN and SYDVKM. The V and J ends are trimmed by 5 bases and 2 bases, leaving 14 bases between them. There are 15 amino acids in the CDR3, from cysteine to phenylalanine inclusive. Only the CDR3 part of the read is kept: 45 bases, read in frame from the first base.

The material was whole blood, obtained in connection with sensitization to the hapten diphenylcyclopropenone (DPC). The TCR was taken from a man aged 40-50 years with alopecia areata. Some clones in this sample may be carry-over from other donors' samples. The chain uses TRBV28 and TRBJ2-3, with no confident D gene call. The DNA reads as follows: TGTGCCAGCAGTCTCGGTCGGCTGTCCACAGATACGCAGTATTTT. It encodes CASSLGRLSTDTQYF. With the portions outside the CDR3 filled from the reference TRBV28 and TRBJ2-3 genes, the complete variable region becomes DVKVTQSSRYLVKRTGEKVFLECVQDMDHENMFWYRQDPGLGLRLIYFSYDVKMKEKGDIPEGYSVSREKKERFSLILESASTNQTSMYLCASSLGRLSTDTQYFGPGTRLTVL.